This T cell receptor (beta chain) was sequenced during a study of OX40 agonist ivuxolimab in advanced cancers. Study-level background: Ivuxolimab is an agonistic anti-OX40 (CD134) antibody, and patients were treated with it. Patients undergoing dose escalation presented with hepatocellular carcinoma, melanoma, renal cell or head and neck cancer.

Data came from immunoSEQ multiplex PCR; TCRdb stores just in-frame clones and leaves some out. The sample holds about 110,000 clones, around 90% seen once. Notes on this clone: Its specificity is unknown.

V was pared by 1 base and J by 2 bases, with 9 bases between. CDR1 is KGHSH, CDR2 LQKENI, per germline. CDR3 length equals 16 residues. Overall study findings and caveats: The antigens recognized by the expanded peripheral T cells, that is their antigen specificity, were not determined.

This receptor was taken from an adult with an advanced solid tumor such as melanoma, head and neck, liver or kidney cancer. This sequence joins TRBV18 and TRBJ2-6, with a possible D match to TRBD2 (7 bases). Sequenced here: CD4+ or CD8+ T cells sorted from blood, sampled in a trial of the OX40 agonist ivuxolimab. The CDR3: CASSPRGGPGANVLTF. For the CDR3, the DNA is TGTGCCAGCTCACCACGGGGGGGCCCTGGGGCCAACGTCCTGACTTTC.